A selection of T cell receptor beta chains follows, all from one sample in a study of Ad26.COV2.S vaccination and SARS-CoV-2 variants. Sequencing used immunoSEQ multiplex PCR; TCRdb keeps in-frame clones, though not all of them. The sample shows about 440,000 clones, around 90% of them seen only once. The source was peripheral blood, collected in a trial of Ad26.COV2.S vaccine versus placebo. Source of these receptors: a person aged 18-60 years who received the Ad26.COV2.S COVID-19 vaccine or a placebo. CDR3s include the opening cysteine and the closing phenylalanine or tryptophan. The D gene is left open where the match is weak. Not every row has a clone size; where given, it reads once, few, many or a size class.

CDR3 DNA: TGTGCCAGCAGTTACGGGACTAGCGGGAGTTGGGAGCAGTACTTC
CDR3 protein: CASSYGTSGSWEQYF
J gene: TRBJ2-7
D gene: TRBD2
clone size: -
V gene: TRBV6-5

CDR3 DNA: TGTGCCACCAAGGTGGGGACTAGCGGGAGCTGGGAGACCCAGTACTTC
CDR3 protein: CATKVGTSGSWETQYF
J gene: TRBJ2-5
D gene: TRBD2
clone size: -
V gene: TRBV19

CDR3 DNA: TGCGCCAGCAGCCAGAGACCGGGAGCTAGCACAGATACGCAGTATTTT
CDR3 protein: CASSQRPGASTDTQYF
J gene: TRBJ2-3
D gene: -
clone size: once
V gene: TRBV4-1

CDR3 DNA: TGTGCCAGCACCAACCGTGCAGGGGGGATTGGGAATGAGCAGTTCTTC
CDR3 protein: CASTNRAGGIGNEQFF
J gene: TRBJ2-1
D gene: -
clone size: -
V gene: TRBV2

CDR3 DNA: TGTGCCACCAGTGATCCCCAGTCTGGGGCCAACGTCCTGACTTTC
CDR3 protein: CATSDPQSGANVLTF
J gene: TRBJ2-6
D gene: -
clone size: -
V gene: TRBV24-1

CDR3 DNA: TGTGCCAGTAGTATGTCCGGGACAGGGGGCTCCGGCTACACCTTC
CDR3 protein: CASSMSGTGGSGYTF
J gene: TRBJ1-2
D gene: TRBD1
clone size: -
V gene: TRBV19

CDR3 DNA: TGTGCCAGCAGCCCCGACAGGACTCAACCCCTCCACTTT
CDR3 protein: CASSPDRTQPLHF
J gene: TRBJ1-6
D gene: -
clone size: -
V gene: TRBV9

CDR3 DNA: TGTGCCAGCAGCAACACCCTAGGGCTCGAGCAGTACTTC
CDR3 protein: CASSNTLGLEQYF
J gene: TRBJ2-7
D gene: -
clone size: -
V gene: TRBV28

CDR3 DNA: TGTGCCAGCAGCCGCGATTATAGGTTTCCCGGGGAGCTGTTTTTT
CDR3 protein: CASSRDYRFPGELFF
J gene: TRBJ2-2
D gene: -
clone size: -
V gene: TRBV5-4

CDR3 DNA: TGCGCCAGCAGCTTGTCCTCCCATAACACCGGGGAGCTGTTTTTT
CDR3 protein: CASSLSSHNTGELFF
J gene: TRBJ2-2
D gene: -
clone size: -
V gene: TRBV5-1

CDR3 DNA: TGTGCCAGCAGTTACATATTGGCCGGGGAGCTGTTTTTT
CDR3 protein: CASSYILAGELFF
J gene: TRBJ2-2
D gene: -
clone size: -
V gene: TRBV6-6

CDR3 DNA: TGTGCCAGCAGCTTAGGGGAGGGACTCTATGGCTACACCTTC
CDR3 protein: CASSLGEGLYGYTF
J gene: TRBJ1-2
D gene: -
clone size: -
V gene: TRBV7-2

CDR3 DNA: TGTGCCAGCTCACCCCGAGGACAGGGGCACGAAAAACTGTTTTTT
CDR3 protein: CASSPRGQGHEKLFF
J gene: TRBJ1-4
D gene: TRBD1
clone size: -
V gene: TRBV18

CDR3 DNA: TGTGCCAGCGGGGGAGGGCCTGCGGAAGATACGCAGTATTTT
CDR3 protein: CASGGGPAEDTQYF
J gene: TRBJ2-3
D gene: TRBD2
clone size: -
V gene: TRBV6-5

CDR3 DNA: TGTGCCAGCAGTCTCCTTGGAACCTACGAGCAGTACTTC
CDR3 protein: CASSLLGTYEQYF
J gene: TRBJ2-7
D gene: -
clone size: -
V gene: TRBV27

CDR3 DNA: TGTGCCACCCGGGGGGGCGGGAGCTCCTACAATGAGCAGTTCTTC
CDR3 protein: CATRGGGSSYNEQFF
J gene: TRBJ2-1
D gene: TRBD2
clone size: -
V gene: TRBV6-5

CDR3 DNA: TGTGCCAGCAGCCAAGGAAGAACTTACGAGCAGTACTTC
CDR3 protein: CASSQGRTYEQYF
J gene: TRBJ2-7
D gene: -
clone size: -
V gene: TRBV6-5

CDR3 DNA: TGCAGTGCTAGTACTAGCGGGAGAACTAGCACAGATACGCAGTATTTT
CDR3 protein: CSASTSGRTSTDTQYF
J gene: TRBJ2-3
D gene: TRBD2
clone size: -
V gene: TRBV20-1

CDR3 DNA: TGTGCCTGGCCGCGGGGAAACACCATATATTTT
CDR3 protein: CAWPRGNTIYF
J gene: TRBJ1-3
D gene: -
clone size: -
V gene: TRBV30

CDR3 DNA: TGTGCCAGCAGTTCGACTAGCGGGAGGGGGGAGCTGTTTTTT
CDR3 protein: CASSSTSGRGELFF
J gene: TRBJ2-2
D gene: TRBD2
clone size: -
V gene: TRBV28

CDR3 DNA: TGTGCCAGCAGGCCCCGGGGCAGCGGGAGCTACGAGCAGTACTTC
CDR3 protein: CASRPRGSGSYEQYF
J gene: TRBJ2-7
D gene: TRBD2
clone size: -
V gene: TRBV2

CDR3 DNA: TGTGCCAGCAGTATATGGCGGGGCACCGGGGAGCTGTTTTTT
CDR3 protein: CASSIWRGTGELFF
J gene: TRBJ2-2
D gene: -
clone size: -
V gene: TRBV2

CDR3 DNA: TGTGCCAGCAGTTCAGCCAGCCGCACCGGGGAGCTGTTTTTT
CDR3 protein: CASSSASRTGELFF
J gene: TRBJ2-2
D gene: -
clone size: -
V gene: TRBV27

CDR3 DNA: TGCAGTGCTAGTCTAAGTGACAGGGGAGGCGGCTACACCTTC
CDR3 protein: CSASLSDRGGGYTF
J gene: TRBJ1-2
D gene: TRBD1
clone size: -
V gene: TRBV20-1

CDR3 DNA: TGTGCCACCAGCAGGTGGGCTACAGTCAATGAGCAGTTCTTC
CDR3 protein: CATSRWATVNEQFF
J gene: TRBJ2-1
D gene: -
clone size: -
V gene: TRBV15

CDR3 DNA: TGTGCCAGCAGCCTAGATGCAAACTCCTACGAGCAGTACTTC
CDR3 protein: CASSLDANSYEQYF
J gene: TRBJ2-7
D gene: -
clone size: few
V gene: TRBV7-2

CDR3 DNA: TGCGCCAGCAGCCACAACAGGGGGCACACAGATACGCAGTATTTT
CDR3 protein: CASSHNRGHTDTQYF
J gene: TRBJ2-3
D gene: TRBD1
clone size: -
V gene: TRBV4-3

CDR3 DNA: TGTGCCAGCTCACCAACGGGAGGAGCAGATACGCAGTATTTT
CDR3 protein: CASSPTGGADTQYF
J gene: TRBJ2-3
D gene: TRBD2
clone size: -
V gene: TRBV18

CDR3 DNA: TGTGCCAGCAGTCCGGGACAGGGAAACATTGGCGAGCAGTACTTC
CDR3 protein: CASSPGQGNIGEQYF
J gene: TRBJ2-7
D gene: TRBD1
clone size: once
V gene: TRBV2

CDR3 DNA: TGTGCTAGCAGCAAACCTGGACGGCAAGAGACCCAGTACTTC
CDR3 protein: CASSKPGRQETQYF
J gene: TRBJ2-5
D gene: -
clone size: -
V gene: TRBV7-7

CDR3 DNA: TGTGCCAGCAGTTTTTCCGGTTATAGCAATCAGCCCCAGCATTTT
CDR3 protein: CASSFSGYSNQPQHF
J gene: TRBJ1-5
D gene: -
clone size: -
V gene: TRBV28

CDR3 DNA: TGTGCCAGCAGTTACTCGGTTGGCGCGGAGACCCAGTACTTC
CDR3 protein: CASSYSVGAETQYF
J gene: TRBJ2-5
D gene: -
clone size: -
V gene: TRBV6-5

CDR3 DNA: TGTGCCAGCAGCTACAAACAGACTCTGGAAAACACCATATATTTT
CDR3 protein: CASSYKQTLENTIYF
J gene: TRBJ1-3
D gene: -
clone size: -
V gene: TRBV11-2

CDR3 DNA: TGTGCCACCGGGTCGGGACAGTCTGGAAACACCATATATTTT
CDR3 protein: CATGSGQSGNTIYF
J gene: TRBJ1-3
D gene: TRBD1
clone size: -
V gene: TRBV10-3

CDR3 DNA: TGTGCCAGCAGCGCCACCGGAGGTTTAGCGGGAGGGGGGACCTACGAGCAGTACTTC
CDR3 protein: CASSATGGLAGGGTYEQYF
J gene: TRBJ2-7
D gene: TRBD2
clone size: -
V gene: TRBV9

CDR3 DNA: TGTGCCAGCAGTGCCGCGGGAGCAACCTACGAGCAGTACTTC
CDR3 protein: CASSAAGATYEQYF
J gene: TRBJ2-7
D gene: TRBD2
clone size: -
V gene: TRBV28